The T cell receptor beta chain described here comes from a study of radiotherapy plus CTLA-4 blockade in lung cancer. The germline V gene encodes CDR1 SNHLY and CDR2 FYNNEI. The CDR3 is 14 amino acids. V was clipped by 2 bases and J by 1 base, with 8 bases between them. Assay used: immunoSEQ multiplex PCR; TCRdb lists only in-frame clones, some missing. This sample carries about 80,000 clones, approximately 80% of them seen once, and the ten largest clones take approximately 0.77%. Focal radiation was given together with CTLA-4 blockade (ipilimumab) to patients with chemo-refractory metastatic non-small-cell lung cancer.

V is TRBV2 and J is TRBJ2-5; D gene unclear. The origin of this receptor is a human donor with non-small cell lung cancer who had stable disease on radiotherapy plus ipilimumab. The sequenced sample was peripheral blood, obtained from a patient treated with radiotherapy plus ipilimumab. CDR3 in amino acids: CASSEFDGQETQYF. In nucleotides, the CDR3 is TGTGCCAGCAGTGAATTCGACGGCCAAGAGACCCAGTACTTC.